Listed here are 9 T cell receptor beta chains from one sample, sequenced in a study of T cells in Graves' hyperthyroidism and ophthalmopathy. RNA transcripts yielded amplified TCR beta CDR3 regions. A set of HTBI primers served as the primers for a first-round RT-PCR of the TCR CDR3. TCRdb passed the multiplex PCR reads through MiXCR, listing each CDR3 protein once. The sample lists about 290,000 distinct CDR3 sequences, around 19% occurring once. Input material: blood. All receptors derive from a man aged 50 or older with Graves' ophthalmopathy.

At least ten counts were recorded for this clonotype. The chain couples TRBV3-1 to TRBJ1-1; 8 nucleotides line up with TRBD1. Germline values: CDR1 LGHDT, CDR2 YNNKEL (reference sequence). Trimming at V came to 4 bases and at J to 8 bases, leaving 9 bases not matched to a gene. This CDR3 has 14 residues. CDR3 DNA: TGTGCCAGCAGCCCCTATGCAGGGGGCTCCGAAGCTTTCTTT. It encodes CASSPYAGGSEAFF. Full variable domain (rest looked up from reference TRBV3-1 and TRBJ1-1): DTAVSQTPKYLVTQMGNDKSIKCEQNLGHDTMYWYKQDSKKFLKIMFSYNNKELIINETVPNRFSPKSPDKAHLNLHINSLELGDSAVYFCASSPYAGGSEAFFGQGTRLTVV.

The chain carries TRBV6-1 and TRBJ2-7, with 10 bases that match TRBD2. The J segment lost 5 bases and the V segment lost 5 bases, leaving 9 bases of the junction unmatched. The CDR3 spans 15 residues. Looked up from germline, CDR1 is MNHNS and CDR2 is SASEGT. The CDR3 DNA reads as TGTGCCAGCAGTCACCCTAGCGGGAGTAGCAACGAGCAGTACTTC. Amino acid sequence: CASSHPSGSSNEQYF.

The chain recombines TRBV6-1 with TRBJ2-2; D is unclear. V was pared by 1 base and J by 6 bases, with 12 bases between. The CDR3 runs 15 residues. CDR1 and CDR2 (germline): MNHNS, SASEGT. CDR3 DNA sequence: TGTGCCAGCAGTGAAGAGGGCGTGGCGCCCGGGGAGCTGTTTTTT. It codes for CASSEEGVAPGELFF.

This chain links TRBV7-9 with TRBJ2-5; 9 bases fit TRBD1. V shed 4 bases and J 3 bases; nucleotides not matched to a gene: 3. Germline V gives CDR1 SEHNR, CDR2 FQNEAQ (reference sequence). The length of the CDR3 is 14 residues. CDR3 DNA: TGTGCCAGCAGCTCACGGACAGGGGAAGAGACCCAGTACTTC. It specifies CASSSRTGEETQYF.

This clonotype was observed a handful of times. J is TRBJ2-2 and V is TRBV13; perhaps TRBD1 as D (6 bases). The CDR3 totals 15 residues. The germline CDR1 and CDR2 sequences are PRHDT and FYEKMQ (reference sequence). Trimming shortened V by 6 bases and J by 5 bases, and 16 bases separated the two germline ends. Here the CDR3 DNA reads TGTGCCAGCAGTTTGGGGGCTCGGAGGACCGGGGAGCTGTTTTTT. This encodes CASSLGARRTGELFF.

Concerning this clonotype itself: A much larger clonotype is one base distant, so this may be a read error. This rearrangement joins TRBV18 to TRBJ1-3, with D possibly TRBD1 on 6 matching bases. CDR1 and CDR2 from the germline V gene are KGHSH and LQKENI. The CDR3 is made up of 15 amino acids. CDR3 sequence (DNA): TGTGCCAGCTCACCACCTGCAGGGGCGCGAAACGCCATATATTTT. Protein sequence: CASSPPAGARNAIYF.

This clonotype showed up many times. The chain carries TRBV20-1 and TRBJ2-7, with a weak D call TRBD1 (5 bases). This CDR3 has 15 residues. Germline CDR1 and CDR2: DFQATT and SNEGSKA (reference sequence). The V end was cut by 3 bases, the J end by 1 base, with 16 bases between. CDR3 bases: TGCAGTGCTAGTCTAATCTGGGGCGATTCCTACGAGCAGTACTTC. It translates to CSASLIWGDSYEQYF.

This clonotype was picked up a small number of times. The genes are TRBV15 and TRBJ2-5; the D gene could be TRBD1 or TRBD2 (5 bases each). Per the germline V gene, CDR1 is LNHNV and CDR2 is YYDKDF (reference sequence). The CDR3 runs to 14 residues. With 0 bases removed from V and 6 bases from J, the gap between germline ends came to 11 bases. The CDR3 here is CATSRDWPGQTQYF. The DNA of the CDR3 is TGTGCCACCAGCAGAGATTGGCCGGGGCAGACCCAGTACTTC.

The chain uses TRBV19 and TRBJ2-2; 8 bases match TRBD1. Germline V gene sequence: CDR1 LNHDA, CDR2 SQIVND (reference sequence). J lost 3 bases, V lost 0 bases, and 9 bases had no gene match. This CDR3 has 18 residues. The CDR3: CASSIESIGTGHTGELFF. The CDR3 DNA reads as TGTGCCAGTAGTATAGAGAGCATCGGGACAGGCCACACCGGGGAGCTGTTTTTT.